This entry lists 20 T cell receptor beta chains sequenced from one sample in a study of cytomegalovirus exposure and HLA in healthy donors. Vbeta (60) and Jbeta (13) primers were used in the PCR. The method was immunoSEQ multiplex PCR; TCRdb's version includes in-frame clones alone and lacks a portion of them. This table holds 100,000 or so clones, 65% to 80% found once. What was sequenced was PBMCs. The source is a woman in her fifties or sixties in good health and CMV-seropositive.

The CDR3 DNA sequence: TGCGCTTCCCTCGGTGGGACTAATTACGAGCAGTACTTC. Translation: CASLGGTNYEQYF. The V call is TRBV5-1, the J call TRBJ2-7, with 7 positions matching TRBD2. The length of the CDR3 is 13 residues. Germline V gene data show CDR1 as SGHRS and CDR2 as YFSETQ.

This rearrangement joins TRBV7-9 to TRBJ2-7; 12 positions match TRBD1. CDR1 and CDR2 (germline): SEHNR, FQNEAQ (reference sequence). With 4 bases clipped from V and 4 bases from J, the junction kept 8 bases outside the gene matches. CDR3 length equals 16 residues. The DNA of the CDR3 is TGTGCCAGCAGCTACCCCTGGGACAGGGGGCAGTACGAGCAGTACTTC. Amino acid sequence: CASSYPWDRGQYEQYF.

This clone has only one observation. The rearrangement uses TRBV19 and TRBJ1-3; the D gene is possibly TRBD1 (5 bases). The CDR3 runs 14 residues. In germline, CDR1 is LNHDA, CDR2 SQIVND (reference sequence). Trimming pared 5 bases from V and 2 bases from J, leaving 10 bases between. This chain's CDR3 is CASSPQGPGNTIYF. The DNA of the CDR3 is TGTGCCAGTAGTCCGCAGGGTCCTGGAAACACCATATATTTT.

V gene TRBV13 combines with J gene TRBJ2-1; no reliable D call. Trimming removed 2 bases from V and 0 bases from J, with 14 bases in between. The CDR3 sequence is 17 residues long. Germline V CDR1 and CDR2: PRHDT, FYEKMQ (reference sequence). As DNA, the CDR3 is TGTGCCAGCAGCTTAAATCTACAGCAGAGCTCCTACAATGAGCAGTTCTTC. Translation gives CASSLNLQQSSYNEQFF.

This chain links TRBV18 with TRBJ1-1; D possibly corresponds to TRBD1 (6 bases). Germline lookup yields CDR1 KGHSH and CDR2 LQKENI. V was clipped by 4 bases and J by 3 bases, with 9 bases between them. The CDR3 sequence is 13 residues long. The CDR3 loop reads CASSRSGDTEAFF. The CDR3 DNA sequence: TGTGCCAGCTCACGGTCAGGGGACACTGAAGCTTTCTTT.

The chain employs TRBV5-5 and TRBJ1-1; 9 nucleotides align to TRBD1. This CDR3 has 14 residues. Germline trimming cut 3 bases from V and 5 bases from J; bases unmatched to any gene: 5. CDR1 and CDR2 from the germline V gene are SGHKS and YYEKEE (reference sequence). This CDR3 reads CASSSGQGSTEAFF. The DNA for the CDR3 is TGTGCCAGCAGCTCGGGACAGGGCTCAACTGAAGCTTTCTTT.

CDR3 region: CASSLVGLSYEQYF. CDR3 in DNA: TGTGCCAGCAGCTTAGTAGGACTATCCTACGAGCAGTACTTC. The chain carries TRBV11-2 and TRBJ2-7; possibly TRBD2 for D (6 bases). Trimming took off 1 base at V and 1 base at J, with 8 bases between the two ends. This CDR3 contains 14 residues. Per germline, CDR1 SGHAT and CDR2 FQNNGV.

This clone occurred a few times. V gene TRBV5-5 combines with J gene TRBJ2-1, with TRBD2 as a possible D gene (5 bases). Germline V lookup: CDR1 SGHKS, CDR2 YYEKEE (reference sequence). Deletions cut 4 bases from V and 8 bases from J, with 13 bases between. The CDR3 is made up of 13 amino acids. This chain's CDR3 is CASSPARAYEQFF. The CDR3 region has the DNA TGTGCCAGCAGCCCCGCGCGGGCCTATGAGCAGTTCTTC.

This clone appeared a few times. V usage is TRBV5-1 and J usage is TRBJ2-1, with 9 bases that match TRBD2. From germline, CDR1 is SGHRS and CDR2 YFSETQ. This CDR3 has 16 amino acids. The trim removed 0 bases at V and 8 bases at J, leaving 9 bases unmatched. Here the CDR3 reads CASSLEGSGSVYEQFF. DNA for the CDR3: TGCGCCAGCAGCTTGGAGGGTAGCGGGAGTGTCTATGAGCAGTTCTTC.

This clone was seen only a few times. The rearrangement links TRBV28 to TRBJ2-7, with D unclear. The CDR3 totals 14 residues. Germline V gene sequence: CDR1 MDHEN, CDR2 SYDVKM. V lost 3 bases to trimming and J lost 0 bases, with 9 bases between them. The CDR3 spells CASSFGDGSYEQYF. CDR3 nucleotide sequence: TGTGCCAGCAGTTTCGGAGACGGCTCCTACGAGCAGTACTTC.

There are a few counts of this clone. The gene calls are TRBV10-3 and TRBJ1-2; TRBD1 matches at 10 bases. The CDR3 consists of 15 residues. Per the germline V gene, CDR1 is ENHRY and CDR2 is SYGVKD. Losses at the gene ends were 5 bases for V and 0 bases for J; bases not matched to a gene: 3. The CDR3 coding sequence is TGTGCCATCAGTCAAGGACAGGGGGCTAACTATGGCTACACCTTC. Protein sequence: CAISQGQGANYGYTF.

This clone has a handful of counts. V gene TRBV2 combines with J gene TRBJ2-2; D ambiguous. The germline V gene has CDR1 SNHLY and CDR2 FYNNEI. V was shortened by 1 base and J by 0 bases, with 12 bases between the two germline ends. The length of the CDR3 is 17 residues. CDR3 region: CASSEDSATSNTGELFF. The CDR3 DNA reads as TGTGCCAGCAGTGAAGACAGTGCAACATCGAACACCGGGGAGCTGTTTTTT.

The chain carries TRBV5-4 and TRBJ2-7, with TRBD2 matching over 11 bases. The CDR3 has 14 amino acids. Germline CDR1 is SGHNT and CDR2 is YYREEE (reference sequence). The J segment lost 5 bases and the V segment lost 4 bases, leaving 5 bases of the junction unmatched. CDR3: CASSPGTSGHEQYF. CDR3 nucleotide sequence: TGTGCCAGCAGCCCCGGGACTAGCGGCCACGAGCAGTACTTC. Together with reference TRBV5-4 and TRBJ2-7, the CDR3 gives the full variable domain: ETGVTQSPTHLIKTRGQQVTLRCSSQSGHNTVSWYQQALGQGPQFIFQYYREEENGRGNFPPRFSGLQFPNYSSELNVNALELDDSALYLCASSPGTSGHEQYFGPGTRLTVT.

This clone appeared a few times. The chain links TRBV27 to TRBJ2-1; the D is unclear. CDR1 is MNHEY, CDR2 SMNVEV, per germline (reference sequence). This CDR3 comprises 11 residues. V lost 7 bases and J lost 4, with 5 bases in between. The CDR3 protein is CASTSYNEQFF. The DNA for the CDR3 is TGTGCCAGCACCTCGTACAATGAGCAGTTCTTC.

The CDR3 sequence is CASSRQSSGANVLTF. The CDR3 DNA follows: TGTGCCAGCAGCCGACAGAGCTCTGGGGCCAACGTCCTGACTTTC. The V and J genes are TRBV7-9 and TRBJ2-6; tentative D call: TRBD1 (5 bases). Trimming shortened V by 5 bases and J by 0 bases, and 8 bases separated the two germline ends. The CDR3 sequence is 15 residues long. Per the germline V gene, CDR1 is SEHNR and CDR2 is FQNEAQ (reference sequence).

The chain recombines TRBV18 with TRBJ2-7; 9 positions match TRBD1. This CDR3 has 17 amino acids. Germline lookup yields CDR1 KGHSH and CDR2 LQKENI. After removal of 2 bases from V and 2 bases from J, the junction contained 10 bases not matched to a gene. The CDR3 region is CASSPTLIGQGPYEQYF. CDR3 nucleotide sequence: TGTGCCAGCTCACCAACGCTTATCGGACAGGGGCCCTACGAGCAGTACTTC.

J is TRBJ1-1 and V is TRBV6-5; maybe TRBD1 (5 bases). V was shortened by 0 bases and J by 6 bases, with 11 bases between the two germline ends. This CDR3 is built from 14 residues. From germline, CDR1 is MNHEY and CDR2 SVGAGI. This CDR3 is CASSYSSGPSEAFF. DNA of the CDR3: TGTGCCAGCAGTTACTCCTCAGGGCCATCTGAAGCTTTCTTT.

The chain links TRBV19 to TRBJ2-1; 8 nucleotides agree with TRBD2. There are 16 residues in the CDR3. Trimming cost V 3 bases and J 7 bases; bases outside gene matches: 11. Germline-derived CDR1 and CDR2 are LNHDA and SQIVND (reference sequence). The CDR3 DNA follows: TGTGCCAGTAGTATGCCGAGGGGCGGGGGGAATAATGAGCAGTTCTTC. This encodes CASSMPRGGGNNEQFF.

The chain is built from TRBV5-1 and TRBJ2-5; D gene unclear. The CDR3 covers 15 residues. V gave up 0 bases and J gave up 1 base, with 10 bases separating them. Germline CDR1 is SGHRS and CDR2 is YFSETQ. The CDR3 is CASSLAIGPQETQYF. CDR3 coding DNA: TGCGCCAGCAGCTTGGCCATTGGCCCCCAAGAGACCCAGTACTTC.

The table lists this clone with a count of one. The rearrangement joins TRBV23-1 to TRBJ1-2; D uncertain. TRBV23-1 is flagged as an ORF with uncertain function. Between the trimmed V and J ends, which lost 0 bases and 0 bases, there was a span of 14 bases. The CDR3 is 17 amino acids. The DNA for the CDR3 is TGCGCCAGCAGTCAATCGAACCCCTCACTAGCTAACTATGGCTACACCTTC. This sequence encodes CASSQSNPSLANYGYTF.